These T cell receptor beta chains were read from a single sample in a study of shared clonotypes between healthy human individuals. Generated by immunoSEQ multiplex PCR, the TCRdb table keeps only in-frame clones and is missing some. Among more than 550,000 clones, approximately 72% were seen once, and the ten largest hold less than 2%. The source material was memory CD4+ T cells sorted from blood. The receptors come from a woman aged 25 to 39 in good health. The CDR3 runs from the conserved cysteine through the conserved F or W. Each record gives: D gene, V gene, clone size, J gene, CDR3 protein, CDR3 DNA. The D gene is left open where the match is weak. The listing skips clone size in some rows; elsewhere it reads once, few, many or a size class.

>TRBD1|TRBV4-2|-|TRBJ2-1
CASSQEQTGTGNEQFF
TGTGCCAGCAGCCAAGAACAGACAGGGACAGGCAATGAGCAGTTCTTC
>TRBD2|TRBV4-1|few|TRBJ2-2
CASTRIAGTNTGELFF
TGCGCCAGCACCCGCATAGCGGGAACGAACACCGGGGAGCTGTTTTTT
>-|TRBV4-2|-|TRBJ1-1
CASSQFQGTEAFF
TGTGCCAGCAGCCAATTTCAGGGAACTGAAGCTTTCTTT
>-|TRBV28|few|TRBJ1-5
CASSFYSNQPQHF
TGTGCCAGCAGTTTTTATAGCAATCAGCCCCAGCATTTT
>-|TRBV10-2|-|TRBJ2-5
CASSDRDPRWETQYF
TGCGCCAGCAGTGATAGGGACCCGAGGTGGGAGACCCAGTACTTC
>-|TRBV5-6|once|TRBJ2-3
CASSLVGEPDTDTQYF
TGTGCCAGCAGCTTAGTAGGGGAACCTGACACAGATACGCAGTATTTT
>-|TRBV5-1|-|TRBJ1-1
CASRGGDLNTEAFF
TGCGCCAGCAGGGGCGGGGACTTGAACACTGAAGCTTTCTTT
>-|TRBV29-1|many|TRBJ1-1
CSVEWRSEAFF
TGCAGCGTTGAATGGAGGTCAGAAGCTTTCTTT
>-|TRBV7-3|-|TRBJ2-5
CASSLAANQQKETQYF
TGTGCCAGCAGCTTAGCAGCGAACCAGCAAAAAGAGACCCAGTACTTC
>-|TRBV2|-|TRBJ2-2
CASSGSAVGTGELFF
TGTGCCAGCAGTGGTTCAGCGGTGGGGACCGGGGAGCTGTTTTTT
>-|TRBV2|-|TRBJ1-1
CASRYRDTEAFF
TGTGCCAGCAGATACAGGGACACTGAAGCTTTCTTT
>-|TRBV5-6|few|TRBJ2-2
CASSLGSATGELFF
TGTGCCAGCAGCCTAGGGTCAGCCACCGGGGAGCTGTTTTTT
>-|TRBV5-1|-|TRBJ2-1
CASSFDSYSYNEQFF
TGCGCCAGCAGCTTCGACTCCTACTCCTACAATGAGCAGTTCTTC
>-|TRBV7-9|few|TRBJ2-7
CASSLASRSYEQYF
TGTGCCAGCAGCTTAGCCTCCCGATCCTACGAGCAGTACTTC
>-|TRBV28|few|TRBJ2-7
CASRGTGYSYEQYF
TGTGCCAGCAGGGGGACGGGCTACTCCTACGAGCAGTACTTC
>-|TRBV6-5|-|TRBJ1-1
CASRGPQHLAEAFF
TGTGCCAGCAGAGGCCCACAGCACCTTGCTGAAGCTTTCTTT
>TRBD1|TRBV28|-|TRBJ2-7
CASRGPGQGLRDEQYF
TGTGCCAGCAGGGGCCCGGGACAGGGCCTTCGGGACGAGCAGTACTTC
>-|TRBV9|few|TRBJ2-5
CASSVDVGAGETQYF
TGTGCCAGCAGCGTAGATGTAGGGGCAGGGGAGACCCAGTACTTC